This TCR beta chain was sequenced during a study of Ad26.COV2.S vaccination and SARS-CoV-2 variants. Study at large: The vaccine Ad26.COV2.S was put into the muscle once, or twice with 56 days between.

Sample treatment: 15 to 20 received Ad26.COV2.S at low or high dose, single or two shots; several received placebo; per-sample allocation not given. Sampling was done on day 63 after the first vaccine or placebo injection. This table comes from immunoSEQ multiplex PCR, and its TCRdb copy is limited to in-frame clones, with some not included. This sample has some 340,000 clones, with approximately 86% found just once. The sequences come from peripheral blood, collected in a trial of Ad26.COV2.S vaccine versus placebo. The sequence was obtained from a person between 18 and 59 years old who received the Ad26.COV2.S COVID-19 vaccine or a placebo.

The CDR3 DNA sequence: TGTGCCAGCAGTTACTCGGAGGGCATCTATGGCTACACCTTC. Translating gives CASSYSEGIYGYTF. The chain is built from TRBV6-5 and TRBJ1-2, with unresolved D. The germline V gene encodes CDR1 MNHEY and CDR2 SVGAGI. Trimming stripped 0 bases from V and 4 bases from J, with 9 bases between. This CDR3 has 14 residues.